Listed here is a single T cell receptor (beta chain). What it binds is not known. The data belong to a study of vaccination and CD4 T cells after COVID-19. Sequencing of cultured CD4+ T cell DNA used the Oncomine TCR Beta short-read assay. TCRdb processed the PCR reads anew with MiXCR; each CDR3 protein has one entry. This table has over 10,000 distinct CDR3 sequences, 59% appearing once. Treatment indicated: approximately nine-day PBMC culture with coronavirus spike peptide pools or control peptides (ViraFEST assay). The TCR comes from a human donor who had recovered from COVID-19. The sequencing sample was made of CD4+ T cells from blood, cultured in vitro.

The CDR3 nucleotides are TGTGCCAGCAGGACAGGGTATAGCAATCAGCCCCAGCATTTT. Its translation is CASRTGYSNQPQHF. The genes are TRBV2 and TRBJ1-5; 7 nucleotides align to TRBD1. Per germline, CDR1 SNHLY and CDR2 FYNNEI. The CDR3 sequence is 14 residues long. V dropped 6 bases and J dropped 0; count of bases not matched to a gene: 2.